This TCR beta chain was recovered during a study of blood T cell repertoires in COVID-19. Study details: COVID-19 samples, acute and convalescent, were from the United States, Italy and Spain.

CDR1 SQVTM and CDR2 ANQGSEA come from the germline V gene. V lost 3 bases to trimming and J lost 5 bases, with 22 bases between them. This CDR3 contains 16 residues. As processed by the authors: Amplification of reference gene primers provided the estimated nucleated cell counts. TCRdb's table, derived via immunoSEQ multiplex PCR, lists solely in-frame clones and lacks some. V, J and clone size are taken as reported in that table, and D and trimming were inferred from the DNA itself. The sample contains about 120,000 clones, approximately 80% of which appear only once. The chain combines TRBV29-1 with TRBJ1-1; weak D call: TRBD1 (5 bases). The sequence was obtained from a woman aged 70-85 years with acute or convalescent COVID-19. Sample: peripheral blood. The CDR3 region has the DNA TGCAGCGTTGACCCCGACAGAAGATTAATGGTGACTGAAGCTTTCTTT. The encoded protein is CSVDPDRRLMVTEAFF.